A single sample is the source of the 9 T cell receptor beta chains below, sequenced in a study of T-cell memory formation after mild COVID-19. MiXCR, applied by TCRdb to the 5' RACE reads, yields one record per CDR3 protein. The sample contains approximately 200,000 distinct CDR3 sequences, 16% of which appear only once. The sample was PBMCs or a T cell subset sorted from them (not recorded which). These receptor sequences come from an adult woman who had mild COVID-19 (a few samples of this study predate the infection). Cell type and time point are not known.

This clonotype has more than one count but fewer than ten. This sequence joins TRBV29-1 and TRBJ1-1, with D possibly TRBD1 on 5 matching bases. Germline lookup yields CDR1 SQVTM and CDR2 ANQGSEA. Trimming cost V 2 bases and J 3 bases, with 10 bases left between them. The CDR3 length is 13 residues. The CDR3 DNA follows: TGCAGCGTTGAACAGGGCGGGGACACTGAAGCTTTCTTT. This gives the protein CSVEQGGDTEAFF. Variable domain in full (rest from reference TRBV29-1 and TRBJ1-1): SAVISQKPSRDICQRGTSLTIQCQVDSQVTMMFWYRQQPGQSLTLIATANQGSEATYESGFVIDKFPISRPNLTFSTLTVSNMSPEDSSIYLCSVEQGGDTEAFFGQGTRLTVV.

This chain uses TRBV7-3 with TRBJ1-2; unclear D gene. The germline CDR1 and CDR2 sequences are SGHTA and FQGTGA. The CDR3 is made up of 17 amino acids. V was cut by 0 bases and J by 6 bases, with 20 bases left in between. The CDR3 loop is CASSLTPQTGALDGYTF. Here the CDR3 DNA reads TGTGCCAGCAGCTTAACCCCCCAGACGGGAGCCCTGGATGGCTACACCTTC. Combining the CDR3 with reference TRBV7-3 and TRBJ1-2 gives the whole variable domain GAGVSQTPSNKVTEKGKYVELRCDPISGHTALYWYRQSLGQGPEFLIYFQGTGAADDSGLPNDRFFAVRPEGSVSTLKIQRTERGDSAVYLCASSLTPQTGALDGYTFGSGTRLTVV.

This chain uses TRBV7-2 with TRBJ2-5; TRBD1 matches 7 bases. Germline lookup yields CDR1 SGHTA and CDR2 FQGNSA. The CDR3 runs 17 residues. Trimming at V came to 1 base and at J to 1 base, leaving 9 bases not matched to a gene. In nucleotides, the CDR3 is TGTGCCAGCAGCTTAGGTACGAAGCACAGGGGCCAAGAGACCCAGTACTTC. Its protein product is CASSLGTKHRGQETQYF.

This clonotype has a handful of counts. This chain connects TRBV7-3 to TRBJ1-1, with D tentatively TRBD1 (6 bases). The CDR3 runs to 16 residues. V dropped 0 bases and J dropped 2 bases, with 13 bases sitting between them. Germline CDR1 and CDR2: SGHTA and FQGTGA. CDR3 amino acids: CASSLTTGGLNTEAFF. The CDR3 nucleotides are TGTGCCAGCAGCTTAACAACGGGGGGCCTTAACACTGAAGCTTTCTTT.

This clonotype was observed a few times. The CDR3 loop is CASSLGAPGELFF. CDR3 DNA: TGTGCCAGCAGCTTAGGTGCCCCCGGGGAGCTGTTTTTT. V and J are TRBV7-3 and TRBJ2-2; the D is unclear. CDR1 is SGHTA, CDR2 FQGTGA, per germline. This CDR3 has 13 amino acids. The V end lost 2 bases, the J end lost 6 bases, and 7 bases lay between the germline ends.

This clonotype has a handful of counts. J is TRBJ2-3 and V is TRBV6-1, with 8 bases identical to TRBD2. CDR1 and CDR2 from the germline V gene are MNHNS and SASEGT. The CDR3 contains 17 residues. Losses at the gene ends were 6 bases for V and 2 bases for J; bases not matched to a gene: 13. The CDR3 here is CASRDDFRGGPTDTQYF. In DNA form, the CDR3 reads TGTGCCAGCAGAGACGATTTTCGGGGGGGGCCCACAGATACGCAGTATTTT.

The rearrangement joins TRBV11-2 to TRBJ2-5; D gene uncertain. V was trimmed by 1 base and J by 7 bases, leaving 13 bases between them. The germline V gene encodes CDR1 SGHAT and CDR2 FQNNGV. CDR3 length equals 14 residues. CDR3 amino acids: CASSLGRQIGTQYF. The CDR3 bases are TGTGCCAGCAGCTTAGGAAGGCAGATCGGGACCCAGTACTTC.

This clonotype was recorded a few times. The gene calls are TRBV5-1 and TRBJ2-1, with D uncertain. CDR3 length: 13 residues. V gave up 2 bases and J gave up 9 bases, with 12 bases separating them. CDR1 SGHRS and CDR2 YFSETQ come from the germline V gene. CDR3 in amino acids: CASSFGYPAEQFF. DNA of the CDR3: TGCGCCAGCAGCTTCGGATATCCAGCTGAGCAGTTCTTC.

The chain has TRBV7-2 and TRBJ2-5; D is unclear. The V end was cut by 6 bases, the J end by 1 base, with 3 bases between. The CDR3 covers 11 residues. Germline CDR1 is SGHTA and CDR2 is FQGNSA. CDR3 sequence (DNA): TGTGCCAGCAGACTCCAAGAGACCCAGTACTTC. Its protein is CASRLQETQYF.